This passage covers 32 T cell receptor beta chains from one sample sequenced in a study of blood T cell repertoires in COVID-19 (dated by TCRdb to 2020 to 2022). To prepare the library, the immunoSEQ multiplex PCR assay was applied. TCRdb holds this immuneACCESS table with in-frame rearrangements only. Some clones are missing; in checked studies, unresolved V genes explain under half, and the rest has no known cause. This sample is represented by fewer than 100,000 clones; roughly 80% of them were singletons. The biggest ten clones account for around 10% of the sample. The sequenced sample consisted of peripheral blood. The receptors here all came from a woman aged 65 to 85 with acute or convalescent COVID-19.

In DNA form, the CDR3 reads TGTGCCAGCTCACCTCATGACGGGTTTGTAAAGCAGTACTTC. Translated, it gives CASSPHDGFVKQYF. The rearrangement joins TRBV18 to TRBJ2-7; D remains unclear. This CDR3 is 14 amino acids long. Germline loops: CDR1 KGHSH, CDR2 LQKENI. Trimming cost V 3 bases and J 8 bases, with 17 bases left between them. The variable domain in full, with the rest retrieved from reference TRBV18 and TRBJ2-7, is NAGVMQNPRHLVRRRGQEARLRCSPMKGHSHVYWYRQLPEEGLKFMVYLQKENIIDESGMPKERFSAEFPKEGPSILRIQQVVRGDSAAYFCASSPHDGFVKQYFGPGTRLTVT.

The CDR3 region is CASSPSGLWDNEQFF. CDR3 DNA sequence: TGTGCCAGCAGCCCTAGCGGGCTTTGGGACAATGAGCAGTTCTTC. V and J are TRBV7-3 and TRBJ2-1; 8 nucleotides match TRBD2. Germline CDR1 and CDR2: SGHTA and FQGTGA. V dropped 5 bases and J dropped 5; count of bases not matched to a gene: 8. The CDR3 runs 15 residues.

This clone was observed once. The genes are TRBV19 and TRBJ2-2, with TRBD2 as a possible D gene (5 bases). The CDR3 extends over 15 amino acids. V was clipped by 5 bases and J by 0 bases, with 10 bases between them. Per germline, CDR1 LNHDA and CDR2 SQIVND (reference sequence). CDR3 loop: CASSEGRTNTGELFF. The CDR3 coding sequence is TGTGCCAGTAGTGAGGGCCGCACGAACACCGGGGAGCTGTTTTTT.

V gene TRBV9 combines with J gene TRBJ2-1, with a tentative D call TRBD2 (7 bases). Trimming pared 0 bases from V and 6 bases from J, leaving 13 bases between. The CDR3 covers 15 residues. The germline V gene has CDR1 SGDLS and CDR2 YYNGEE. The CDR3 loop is CASSVGPGGSNEQFF. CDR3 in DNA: TGTGCCAGCAGCGTAGGGCCGGGGGGCAGCAATGAGCAGTTCTTC.

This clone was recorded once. The CDR3 loop reads CASSLRADTQYF. Written as DNA, the CDR3 is TGTGCCAGCAGCCTCAGGGCAGATACGCAGTATTTT. The genes are TRBV11-1 and TRBJ2-3; tentative D call: TRBD1 (5 bases). This CDR3 region has 12 residues. Trimming left V 5 bases short and J 4 bases short, with 7 bases between. Germline V CDR1 and CDR2: SGHAT, FQDESV (reference sequence). Full variable domain (rest looked up from reference TRBV11-1 and TRBJ2-3): EAEVAQSPRYKITEKSQAVAFWCDPISGHATLYWYRQILGQGPELLVQFQDESVVDDSQLPKDRFSAERLKGVDSTLKIQPAELGDSAMYLCASSLRADTQYFGPGTRLTVL.

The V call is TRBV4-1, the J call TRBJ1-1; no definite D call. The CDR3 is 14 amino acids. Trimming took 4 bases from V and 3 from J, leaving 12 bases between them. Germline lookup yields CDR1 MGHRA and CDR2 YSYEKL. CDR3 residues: CASSLLQRYTEAFF. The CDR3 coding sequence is TGCGCCAGCAGCCTTCTACAGAGATACACTGAAGCTTTCTTT.

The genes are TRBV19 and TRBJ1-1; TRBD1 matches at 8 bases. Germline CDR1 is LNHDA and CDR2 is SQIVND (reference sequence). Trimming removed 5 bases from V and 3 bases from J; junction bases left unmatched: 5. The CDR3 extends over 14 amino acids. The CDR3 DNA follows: TGTGCCAGTAGTGTCAGGGGGCCTGACACTGAAGCTTTCTTT. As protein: CASSVRGPDTEAFF.

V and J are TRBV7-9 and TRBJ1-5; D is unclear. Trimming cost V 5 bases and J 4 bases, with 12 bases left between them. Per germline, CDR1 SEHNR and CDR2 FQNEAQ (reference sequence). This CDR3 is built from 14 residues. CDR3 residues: CASSTTEYNQPQHF. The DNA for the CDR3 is TGTGCCAGCAGCACAACAGAATATAATCAGCCCCAGCATTTT.

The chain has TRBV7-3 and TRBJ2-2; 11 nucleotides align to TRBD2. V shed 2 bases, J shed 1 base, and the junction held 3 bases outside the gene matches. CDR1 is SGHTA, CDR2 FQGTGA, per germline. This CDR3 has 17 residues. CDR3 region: CASSLLAGGLNTGELFF. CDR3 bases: TGTGCCAGCAGCTTACTAGCGGGAGGCCTGAACACCGGGGAGCTGTTTTTT.

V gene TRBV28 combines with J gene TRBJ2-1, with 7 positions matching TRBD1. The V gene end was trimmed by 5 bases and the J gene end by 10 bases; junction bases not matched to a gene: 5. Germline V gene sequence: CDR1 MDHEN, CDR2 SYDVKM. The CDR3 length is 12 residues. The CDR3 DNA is TGTGCCAGCAGTCCCCTACAGGGGGAGCAGTTCTTC. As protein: CASSPLQGEQFF.

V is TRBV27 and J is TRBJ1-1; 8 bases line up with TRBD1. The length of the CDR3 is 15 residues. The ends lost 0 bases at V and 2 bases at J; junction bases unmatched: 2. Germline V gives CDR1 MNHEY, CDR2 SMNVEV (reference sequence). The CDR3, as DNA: TGTGCCAGCAGTTTATCCAGGGGGCTTAACACTGAAGCTTTCTTT. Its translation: CASSLSRGLNTEAFF.

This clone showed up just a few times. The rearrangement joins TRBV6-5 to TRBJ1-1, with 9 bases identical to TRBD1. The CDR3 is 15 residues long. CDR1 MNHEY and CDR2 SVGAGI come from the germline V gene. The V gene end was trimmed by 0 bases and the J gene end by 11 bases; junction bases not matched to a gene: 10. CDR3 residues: CASSYSAGTGWLAFF. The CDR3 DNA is TGTGCCAGCAGTTACTCCGCGGGGACAGGGTGGTTGGCTTTCTTT.

The CDR3 DNA reads TGTGCCAGCAGCCCTCAGGGGGTTGGTGAGCAGTTCTTC. Amino acid sequence: CASSPQGVGEQFF. The chain recombines TRBV7-9 with TRBJ2-1, with 7 bases lining up with TRBD1. CDR3 length: 13 amino acids. J lost 9 bases, V lost 5 bases, and 7 bases had no gene match. Germline V gives CDR1 SEHNR, CDR2 FQNEAQ (reference sequence).

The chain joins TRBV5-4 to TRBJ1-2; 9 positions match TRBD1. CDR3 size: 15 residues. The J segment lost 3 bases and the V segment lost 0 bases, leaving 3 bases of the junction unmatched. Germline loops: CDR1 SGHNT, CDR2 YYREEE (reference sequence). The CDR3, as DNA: TGTGCCAGCAGCTTGGGGGGACAGGGCCACTATGGCTACACCTTC. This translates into CASSLGGQGHYGYTF.

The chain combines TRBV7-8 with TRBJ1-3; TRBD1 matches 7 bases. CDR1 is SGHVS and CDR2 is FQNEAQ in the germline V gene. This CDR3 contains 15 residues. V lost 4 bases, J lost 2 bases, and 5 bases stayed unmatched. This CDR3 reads CASSSDRVTGNTIYF. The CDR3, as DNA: TGTGCCAGCAGCTCAGACAGGGTAACTGGAAACACCATATATTTT.

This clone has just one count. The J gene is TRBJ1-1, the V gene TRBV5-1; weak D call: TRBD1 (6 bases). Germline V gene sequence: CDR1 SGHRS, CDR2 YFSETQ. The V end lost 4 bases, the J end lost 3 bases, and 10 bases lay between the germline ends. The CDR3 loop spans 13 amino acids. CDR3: CASSEDSDTEAFF. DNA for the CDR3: TGCGCCAGCAGCGAGGACAGTGACACTGAAGCTTTCTTT.

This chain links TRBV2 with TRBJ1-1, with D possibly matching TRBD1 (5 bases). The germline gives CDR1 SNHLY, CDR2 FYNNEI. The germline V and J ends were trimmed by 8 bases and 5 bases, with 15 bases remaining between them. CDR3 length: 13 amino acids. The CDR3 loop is CASRLSQVTEAFF. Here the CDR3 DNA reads TGTGCCAGCCGCCTTTCACAGGTAACTGAAGCTTTCTTT.

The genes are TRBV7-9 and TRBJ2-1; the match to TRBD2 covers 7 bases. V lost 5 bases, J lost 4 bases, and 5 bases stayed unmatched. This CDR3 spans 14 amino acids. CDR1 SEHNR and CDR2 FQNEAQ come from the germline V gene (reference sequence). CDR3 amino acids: CASSRSSGYNEQFF. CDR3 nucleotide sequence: TGTGCCAGCAGCCGATCTAGCGGTTACAATGAGCAGTTCTTC.

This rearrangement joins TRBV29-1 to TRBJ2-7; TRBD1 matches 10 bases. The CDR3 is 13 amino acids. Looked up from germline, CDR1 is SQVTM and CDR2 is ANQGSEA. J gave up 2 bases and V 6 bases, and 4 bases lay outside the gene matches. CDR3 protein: CSVATGGPYEQYF. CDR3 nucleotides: TGCAGCGTGGCGACAGGGGGCCCCTACGAGCAGTACTTC.

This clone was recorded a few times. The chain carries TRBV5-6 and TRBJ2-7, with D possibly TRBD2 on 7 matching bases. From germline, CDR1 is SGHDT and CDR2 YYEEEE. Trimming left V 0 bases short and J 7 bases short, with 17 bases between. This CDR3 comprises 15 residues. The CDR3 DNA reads TGTGCCAGCAGCTTGGTGGGGGGGGCCCGCCTAGAGCAGTACTTC. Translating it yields CASSLVGGARLEQYF.

Here the CDR3 DNA reads TGCAGCGTGGAGGGGACAGCTCCATTCAATGAGCAGTTCTTC. The encoded protein is CSVEGTAPFNEQFF. The V gene is TRBV29-1, the J gene TRBJ2-1; possible D gene TRBD1, 7 bases. Germline CDR1 and CDR2: SQVTM and ANQGSEA. With 6 bases removed from V and 6 bases from J, the gap between germline ends came to 18 bases. CDR3 length: 14 amino acids.

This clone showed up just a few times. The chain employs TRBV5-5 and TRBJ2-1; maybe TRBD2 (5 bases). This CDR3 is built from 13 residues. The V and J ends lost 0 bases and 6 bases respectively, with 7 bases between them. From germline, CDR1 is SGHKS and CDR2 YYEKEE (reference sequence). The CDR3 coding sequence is TGTGCCAGCAGCTTGGCCGCGGGCAATGAGCAGTTCTTC. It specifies CASSLAAGNEQFF.

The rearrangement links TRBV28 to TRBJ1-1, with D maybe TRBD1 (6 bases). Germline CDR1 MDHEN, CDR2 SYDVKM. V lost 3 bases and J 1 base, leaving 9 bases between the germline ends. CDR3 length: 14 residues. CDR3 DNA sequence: TGTGCCAGCAGTTTTGCAGGGGCGAACACTGAAGCTTTCTTT. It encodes CASSFAGANTEAFF.

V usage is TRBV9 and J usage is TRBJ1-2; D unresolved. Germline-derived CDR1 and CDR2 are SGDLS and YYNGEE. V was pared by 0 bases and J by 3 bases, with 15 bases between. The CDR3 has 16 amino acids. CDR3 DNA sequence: TGTGCCAGCAGCGTAGCCCACCCGACACCTTACTATGGCTACACCTTC. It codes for CASSVAHPTPYYGYTF.

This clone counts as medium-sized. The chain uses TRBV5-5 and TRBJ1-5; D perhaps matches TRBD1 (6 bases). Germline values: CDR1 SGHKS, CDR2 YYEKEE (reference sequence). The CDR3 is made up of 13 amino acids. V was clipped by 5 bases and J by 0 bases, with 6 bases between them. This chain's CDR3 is CASRQGSNQPQHF. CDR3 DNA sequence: TGTGCCAGCAGACAGGGTAGCAATCAGCCCCAGCATTTT.

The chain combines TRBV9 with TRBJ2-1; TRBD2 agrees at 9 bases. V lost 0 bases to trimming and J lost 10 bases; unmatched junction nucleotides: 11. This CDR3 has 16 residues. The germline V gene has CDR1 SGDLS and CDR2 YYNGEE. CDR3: CASSVGSGGPSREQFF. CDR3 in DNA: TGTGCCAGCAGCGTAGGAAGCGGGGGGCCGTCGAGGGAGCAGTTCTTC.

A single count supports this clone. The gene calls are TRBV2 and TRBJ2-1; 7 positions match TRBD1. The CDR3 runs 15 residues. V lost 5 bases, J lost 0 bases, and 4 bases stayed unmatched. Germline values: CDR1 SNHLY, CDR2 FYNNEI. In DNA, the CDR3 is TGTGCCAGCAGTAAGGACAGGAGCTCCTACAATGAGCAGTTCTTC. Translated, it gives CASSKDRSSYNEQFF.

The CDR3 nucleotides read TGTGCCAGCAGCGTAGGGACAGGGGGCGCGGGGTACGAGCAGTACTTC. Translated: CASSVGTGGAGYEQYF. J is TRBJ2-7 and V is TRBV9; TRBD1 agrees at 11 bases. The V gene end was trimmed by 0 bases and the J gene end by 4 bases; junction bases not matched to a gene: 6. The CDR3 totals 16 residues. CDR1 and CDR2 from the germline V gene are SGDLS and YYNGEE.

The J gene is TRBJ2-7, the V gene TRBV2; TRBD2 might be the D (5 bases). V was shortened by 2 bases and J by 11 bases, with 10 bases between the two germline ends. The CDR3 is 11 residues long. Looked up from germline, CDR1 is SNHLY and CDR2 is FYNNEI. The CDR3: CASSETLAEYF. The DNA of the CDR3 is TGTGCCAGCAGTGAAACCCTAGCTGAGTACTTC.

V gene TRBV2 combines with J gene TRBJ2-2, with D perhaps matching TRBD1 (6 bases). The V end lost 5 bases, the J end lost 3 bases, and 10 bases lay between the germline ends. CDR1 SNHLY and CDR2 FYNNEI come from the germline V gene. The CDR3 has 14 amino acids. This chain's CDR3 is CASSHRVDTGELFF. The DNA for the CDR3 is TGTGCCAGCAGTCACAGGGTCGACACCGGGGAGCTGTTTTTT.

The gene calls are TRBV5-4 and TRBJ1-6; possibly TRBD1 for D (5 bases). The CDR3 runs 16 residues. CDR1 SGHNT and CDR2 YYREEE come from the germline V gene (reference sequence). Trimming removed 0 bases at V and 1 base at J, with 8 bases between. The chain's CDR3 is CASSLAQGSYNSPLHF. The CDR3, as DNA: TGTGCCAGCAGCTTGGCTCAGGGTTCCTATAATTCACCCCTCCACTTT.

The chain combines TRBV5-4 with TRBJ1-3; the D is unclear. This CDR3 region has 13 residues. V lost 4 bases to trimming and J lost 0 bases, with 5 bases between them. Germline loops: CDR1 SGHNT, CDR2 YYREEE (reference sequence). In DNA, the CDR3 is TGTGCCAGCAGCGGCCACTCTGGAAACACCATATATTTT. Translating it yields CASSGHSGNTIYF.